This is a list of T cell receptor beta chains from one sample in a study of radiation and T cells in renal cell carcinoma. Profiling relied on immunoSEQ multiplex PCR, and the TCRdb table lists in-frame clones only, not all of them. This table holds about 61,000 clones, approximately 84% found once. The sample consisted of blood, taken from a patient whose treatment included radiotherapy and nephrectomy. The receptors come from a man in his 60s with renal cell carcinoma. CDR3s include the opening cysteine and the closing phenylalanine or tryptophan. The D gene is left open where the match is weak. Clone size, where shown, is once, few, many, or a class for clones that have expanded.

j_gene: TRBJ2-2
abundance: .
d_gene: .
v_gene: TRBV7-8
CDR3nt: TGTGCCAGCAGCTTACCGATGCTAGCGAACGGGGAGCTGTTTTTT
CDR3aa: CASSLPMLANGELFF

j_gene: TRBJ2-6
abundance: .
d_gene: .
v_gene: TRBV7-2
CDR3nt: TGTGCCAGCAGCCTCGAGGGATCTACTGGGGCCAACGTCCTGACTTTC
CDR3aa: CASSLEGSTGANVLTF

j_gene: TRBJ2-3
abundance: .
d_gene: TRBD2
v_gene: TRBV6-5
CDR3nt: TGTGCCAGCAGGCAACTAGCGGGAGTTACAGATACGCAGTATTTT
CDR3aa: CASRQLAGVTDTQYF

j_gene: TRBJ1-3
abundance: .
d_gene: .
v_gene: TRBV5-1
CDR3nt: TGCGCCAGCAGCTTGGCCGGGGGGAGATATGGAAACACCATATATTTT
CDR3aa: CASSLAGGRYGNTIYF

j_gene: TRBJ1-2
abundance: .
d_gene: .
v_gene: TRBV19
CDR3nt: TGTGCCAGTAGTATAGGGGCCACCCAGAGCTATGGCTACACCTTC
CDR3aa: CASSIGATQSYGYTF

j_gene: TRBJ1-2
abundance: medium-sized
d_gene: .
v_gene: TRBV7-2
CDR3nt: TGTGCCAGCAGCTCAACACTGGATAACTATGGCTACACCTTC
CDR3aa: CASSSTLDNYGYTF

j_gene: TRBJ1-2
abundance: .
d_gene: .
v_gene: TRBV7-2
CDR3nt: TGTGCCAGCAGCTTAGACAGGGTGGGAGGCTACACCTTC
CDR3aa: CASSLDRVGGYTF

j_gene: TRBJ2-3
abundance: .
d_gene: .
v_gene: TRBV4-3
CDR3nt: TGCGCCAGCAGCCAAGAATGGCAGGGACCAGATACGCAGTATTTT
CDR3aa: CASSQEWQGPDTQYF

j_gene: TRBJ1-5
abundance: .
d_gene: .
v_gene: TRBV27
CDR3nt: TGTGCCAGCAGTTTATCGTATTTTCAGCCCCAGCATTTT
CDR3aa: CASSLSYFQPQHF

j_gene: TRBJ2-5
abundance: .
d_gene: .
v_gene: TRBV5-1
CDR3nt: TGCGCCAGCAGCTTGACGAAAGAGACCCAGTACTTC
CDR3aa: CASSLTKETQYF

j_gene: TRBJ1-2
abundance: .
d_gene: .
v_gene: TRBV5-1
CDR3nt: TGCGCCAGCAGCTCTACAGGGTCTCTATATGGCTACACCTTC
CDR3aa: CASSSTGSLYGYTF

j_gene: TRBJ2-5
abundance: .
d_gene: .
v_gene: TRBV25-1
CDR3nt: TGTGCCAGCAGTGAATCGGGGATAGAGACCCAGTACTTC
CDR3aa: CASSESGIETQYF

j_gene: TRBJ1-2
abundance: once
d_gene: .
v_gene: TRBV6-5
CDR3nt: TGTGCCAGCAGTTACTCGGTCGGGAGAAATGGCTACACCTTC
CDR3aa: CASSYSVGRNGYTF

j_gene: TRBJ1-3
abundance: .
d_gene: .
v_gene: TRBV19
CDR3nt: TGTGCCAGTATCGACATCGCTCCTGGAAACACCATATATTTT
CDR3aa: CASIDIAPGNTIYF

j_gene: TRBJ2-2
abundance: once
d_gene: .
v_gene: TRBV9
CDR3nt: TGTGCCAGCAGCGCGATCACGAACACCGGGGAGCTGTTTTTT
CDR3aa: CASSAITNTGELFF

j_gene: TRBJ2-7
abundance: .
d_gene: .
v_gene: TRBV7-2
CDR3nt: TGTGCCAGCAGCCCCTCAAGCGCCTACGAGCAGTACTTC
CDR3aa: CASSPSSAYEQYF

j_gene: TRBJ2-3
abundance: .
d_gene: TRBD2
v_gene: TRBV6-1
CDR3nt: TGTGCCAGCAGTGTACAGCGGGAGGGCGCAGATACGCAGTATTTT
CDR3aa: CASSVQREGADTQYF

j_gene: TRBJ2-1
abundance: .
d_gene: .
v_gene: TRBV10-3
CDR3nt: TGTGCCATCAGTGCGGGGTCGGCCGGGGTCTTCCACAATGAGCAGTTCTTC
CDR3aa: CAISAGSAGVFHNEQFF

j_gene: TRBJ1-5
abundance: .
d_gene: .
v_gene: TRBV19
CDR3nt: TGTGCCAGTAGTATAGCCCCCTATATTGGACAGCCCCAGCATTTT
CDR3aa: CASSIAPYIGQPQHF

j_gene: TRBJ2-2
abundance: .
d_gene: TRBD1
v_gene: TRBV27
CDR3nt: TGTGCCAGCCACACCATCAGGGGGCAGGCCGGGGAGCTGTTTTTT
CDR3aa: CASHTIRGQAGELFF

j_gene: TRBJ2-7
abundance: once
d_gene: TRBD1
v_gene: TRBV18
CDR3nt: TGTGCCAGCTCACCCTTCGGACAGGCCTCCTACGAGCAGTACTTC
CDR3aa: CASSPFGQASYEQYF

j_gene: TRBJ2-2
abundance: once
d_gene: TRBD2
v_gene: TRBV5-4
CDR3nt: TGTGCCAGCAGCGGCGGGGGGCGCACCGGGGAGCTGTTTTTT
CDR3aa: CASSGGGRTGELFF

j_gene: TRBJ1-1
abundance: .
d_gene: TRBD1
v_gene: TRBV30
CDR3nt: TGTGCCTGGAAGGGACAGGGAGTTTGGGACACTGAAGCTTTCTTT
CDR3aa: CAWKGQGVWDTEAFF

j_gene: TRBJ2-4
abundance: many
d_gene: .
v_gene: TRBV5-1
CDR3nt: TGCGCCAGCAGCTTACAGGGTCCAGCAAACATTCAGTACTTC
CDR3aa: CASSLQGPANIQYF

j_gene: TRBJ2-3
abundance: .
d_gene: .
v_gene: TRBV27
CDR3nt: TGTGCCAGCAGCCGACAGGTTAGCACAGATACGCAGTATTTT
CDR3aa: CASSRQVSTDTQYF

j_gene: TRBJ2-3
abundance: .
d_gene: .
v_gene: TRBV7-3
CDR3nt: TGTGCCAGCAGCTTCATAGTGACAGATACGCAGTATTTT
CDR3aa: CASSFIVTDTQYF

j_gene: TRBJ2-5
abundance: .
d_gene: .
v_gene: TRBV5-4
CDR3nt: TGTGCCAGCAGATCACAGGGCACCCAAGAGACCCAGTACTTC
CDR3aa: CASRSQGTQETQYF

j_gene: TRBJ2-2
abundance: few
d_gene: .
v_gene: TRBV7-9
CDR3nt: TGTGCCAGCAGCTTAATCCACTACACCGGGGAGCTGTTTTTT
CDR3aa: CASSLIHYTGELFF

j_gene: TRBJ2-2
abundance: .
d_gene: .
v_gene: TRBV5-4
CDR3nt: TGTGCCAGCAGCTTACGTTTTCAAGGCGGTACCGGGGAGCTGTTTTTT
CDR3aa: CASSLRFQGGTGELFF

j_gene: TRBJ1-2
abundance: once
d_gene: TRBD1
v_gene: TRBV7-8
CDR3nt: TGTGCCAGCAGCATCCGACAGGGGAACTATGGCTACACCTTC
CDR3aa: CASSIRQGNYGYTF

j_gene: TRBJ1-1
abundance: once
d_gene: TRBD1
v_gene: TRBV5-1
CDR3nt: TGCGCCAGCAGCTCCGGACAGGGTTTCGTTGGGAACACTGAAGCTTTCTTT
CDR3aa: CASSSGQGFVGNTEAFF

j_gene: TRBJ2-2
abundance: .
d_gene: .
v_gene: TRBV5-4
CDR3nt: TGTGCCAGCAGCGTACCTCTCGGGGGGAACACCGGGGAGCTGTTTTTT
CDR3aa: CASSVPLGGNTGELFF

j_gene: TRBJ2-2
abundance: .
d_gene: .
v_gene: TRBV12-5
CDR3nt: TGTGCTAGTGCCCCGGGCAGGAACACCGGGGAGCTGTTTTTT
CDR3aa: CASAPGRNTGELFF

j_gene: TRBJ1-1
abundance: .
d_gene: .
v_gene: TRBV7-9
CDR3nt: TGTGCCAGCAGCTTAGTCGGAGACGAAGCTTTCTTT
CDR3aa: CASSLVGDEAFF

j_gene: TRBJ1-1
abundance: once
d_gene: .
v_gene: TRBV6-5
CDR3nt: TGTGCCATCCCCCCTGGGACTCACAAGGGGACTGAAGCTTTCTTT
CDR3aa: CAIPPGTHKGTEAFF

j_gene: TRBJ2-1
abundance: .
d_gene: TRBD2
v_gene: TRBV6-1
CDR3nt: TGTGCCAGCAGTGACATGGCTAGCGGGGGGGCCAATGAGCAGTTCTTC
CDR3aa: CASSDMASGGANEQFF

j_gene: TRBJ2-4
abundance: .
d_gene: TRBD1
v_gene: TRBV27
CDR3nt: TGTGCCAGCAGTCCTTCGACAGGGGATATAGCCAAAAACATTCAGTACTTC
CDR3aa: CASSPSTGDIAKNIQYF

j_gene: TRBJ2-5
abundance: .
d_gene: .
v_gene: TRBV19
CDR3nt: TGTGCCAGTAGTATGGAAGTGGGCCGGTGGGAGACCCAGTACTTC
CDR3aa: CASSMEVGRWETQYF

j_gene: TRBJ1-2
abundance: .
d_gene: .
v_gene: TRBV21-1
CDR3nt: TGTGCCAGCAGCACAGGGATTCACTTC
CDR3aa: CASSTGIHF

j_gene: TRBJ2-3
abundance: .
d_gene: TRBD2
v_gene: TRBV6-1
CDR3nt: TGTGCCAGCAGCCACAGCGGGGGCACAGATACGCAGTATTTT
CDR3aa: CASSHSGGTDTQYF

j_gene: TRBJ1-1
abundance: many
d_gene: .
v_gene: TRBV10-2
CDR3nt: TGCGCCAGCATTGGGGGCTCTGAAGCTTTCTTT
CDR3aa: CASIGGSEAFF

j_gene: TRBJ1-4
abundance: .
d_gene: .
v_gene: TRBV7-8
CDR3nt: TGTGCCAGCAGCTTAGGAAGTAATGAAAAACTGTTTTTT
CDR3aa: CASSLGSNEKLFF

j_gene: TRBJ1-1
abundance: .
d_gene: TRBD1
v_gene: TRBV18
CDR3nt: TGTGCCAGCTCACCACAGGGGGCGAACACTGAAGCTTTCTTT
CDR3aa: CASSPQGANTEAFF

j_gene: TRBJ2-7
abundance: .
d_gene: TRBD1
v_gene: TRBV6-1
CDR3nt: TGTGCCAGCAGTGCGGGACAGGGGAGCGAGCAGTACTTC
CDR3aa: CASSAGQGSEQYF

j_gene: TRBJ1-2
abundance: .
d_gene: TRBD1
v_gene: TRBV19
CDR3nt: TGTGCCAGTAGTCGGACGATCGGACAGGGAGAATATGGCTACACCTTC
CDR3aa: CASSRTIGQGEYGYTF